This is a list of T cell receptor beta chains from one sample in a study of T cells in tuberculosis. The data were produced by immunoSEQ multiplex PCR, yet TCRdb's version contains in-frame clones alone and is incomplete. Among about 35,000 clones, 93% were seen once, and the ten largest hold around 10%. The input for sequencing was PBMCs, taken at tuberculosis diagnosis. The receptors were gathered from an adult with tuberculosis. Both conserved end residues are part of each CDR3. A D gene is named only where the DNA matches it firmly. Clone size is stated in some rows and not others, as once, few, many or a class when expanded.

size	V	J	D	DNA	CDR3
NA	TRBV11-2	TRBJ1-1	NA	TGTGCCAGCAGCTTAGCGGAGGGTGGGGCCACTGAAGCTTTCTTT	CASSLAEGGATEAFF
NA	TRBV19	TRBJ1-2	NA	TGTGCCAGTAGAGACAGGAGGTTTGATGGCTACACCTTC	CASRDRRFDGYTF
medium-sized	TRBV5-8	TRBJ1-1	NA	TGTGCCAGCAGCTTCCCACAGAACACTGAAGCTTTCTTT	CASSFPQNTEAFF
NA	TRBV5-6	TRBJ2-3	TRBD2	TGTGCCAGCAGCTTGGAAGGGAGGGGAGATACGCAGTATTTT	CASSLEGRGDTQYF
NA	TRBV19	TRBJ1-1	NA	TGTGCCAGTAGTATAGCCCCGACCACGGGGACTGAAGCTTTCTTT	CASSIAPTTGTEAFF
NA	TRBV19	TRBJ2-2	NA	TGTGCCAGTCTCGGACACACGAACACCGGGGAGCTGTTTTTT	CASLGHTNTGELFF
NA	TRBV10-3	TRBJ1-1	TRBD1	TGTGCCATCAGCGAACAGGGGGCTCAGGAAGCTTTCTTT	CAISEQGAQEAFF
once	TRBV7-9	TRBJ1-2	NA	TGTGCCAGCAGCCCCATGTCAGGGGAGGGCTACACCTTC	CASSPMSGEGYTF
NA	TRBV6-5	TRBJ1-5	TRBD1	TGTGCCAGCAGCTCCGGACAGGGGGATCAGCCCCAGCATTTT	CASSSGQGDQPQHF
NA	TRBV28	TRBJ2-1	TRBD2	TGTGCCAGCATAGCGGGTGTTTACAATGAGCAGTTCTTC	CASIAGVYNEQFF
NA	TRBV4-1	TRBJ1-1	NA	TGCGCCAGCAGCCAAGAGCAGGGGCCCTACACTGAAGCTTTCTTT	CASSQEQGPYTEAFF
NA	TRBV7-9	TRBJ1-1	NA	TGTGCCAGCAGCCAGGATGGAACATACACTGAAGCTTTCTTT	CASSQDGTYTEAFF
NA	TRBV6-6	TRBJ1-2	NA	TGTGCCAGCAGCCACGGGGGTGCGGGCTACACCTTC	CASSHGGAGYTF
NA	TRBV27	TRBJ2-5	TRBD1	TGTGCCAGCAGTTCGCGACAGGGGGAGACCCAGTACTTC	CASSSRQGETQYF
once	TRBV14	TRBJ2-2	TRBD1	TGTGCCAGCAGCCGAGGACAGGGCAACACCGGGGAGCTGTTTTTT	CASSRGQGNTGELFF
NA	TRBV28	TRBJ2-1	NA	TGTGCCAGCAGCTTCGGAGGAACCTCAAACAATGAGCAGTTCTTC	CASSFGGTSNNEQFF
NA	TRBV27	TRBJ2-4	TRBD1	TGTGCCAGCAGATGGGAGACAGGGCTTATTATTGGGAACATTCAGTACTTC	CASRWETGLIIGNIQYF